The rows below give T cell receptor beta chains drawn from one sample of a study of identical twins. TCRdb re-analysed the 5' RACE reads in MiXCR, keeping a single row per CDR3 protein. The table lists 400,000 to 550,000 distinct CDR3 sequences, approximately 24% of them singletons, with about 2.9% in the top ten. This sample was shared with a second study, whose subject was T cells expressing NK-cell markers.

The sample consisted of CD4+ T cells sorted from blood. The receptors stem from a woman aged 18 to 35 in good health. Both conserved end residues are part of each CDR3. A D gene is named only where the DNA matches it firmly. Clone size is shown for a subset of rows, as once, few, many or a class of expanded clone.

>NA|TRBD2|TRBV6-1|TRBJ2-3
TGTGCCAGCCGTCCCCCCGGACTAGCTTACACAGATACGCAGTATTTT
CASRPPGLAYTDTQYF
>NA|TRBD2|TRBV9|TRBJ2-2
TGTGCCAGCAGCGCTCAAGCCGGGACTAGCGCCGGGGAGCTGTTTTTT
CASSAQAGTSAGELFF
>NA|NA|TRBV5-4|TRBJ2-5
TGTGCCAGCAGCTTTCCGAGAGGTGGGGAGACCCAGTACTTC
CASSFPRGGETQYF
>few|NA|TRBV29-1|TRBJ2-3
TGCAGCGTTGATGCCTTGCGGAGCACAGATACGCAGTATTTT
CSVDALRSTDTQYF
>NA|NA|TRBV20-1|TRBJ2-3
TGCAGTGCTATCCGCGACGCGGGCACAGATACGCAGTATTTT
CSAIRDAGTDTQYF
>NA|NA|TRBV6-1|TRBJ1-1
TGTGCCAGCAGAACGGAACGGAAGAACACTGAAGCTTTCTTT
CASRTERKNTEAFF
>NA|NA|TRBV25-1|TRBJ2-7
TGTGCCAGCAGTGAATATGGAGCAACCTACGAGCAGTACTTC
CASSEYGATYEQYF
>many|NA|TRBV5-1|TRBJ2-5
TGCGCCAGCAGCTTCGCAGGGAAAGAGACCCAGTACTTC
CASSFAGKETQYF
>NA|NA|TRBV10-3|TRBJ1-1
TGTGCCATCAGTGAGATGGGCGAAGCTTTCTTT
CAISEMGEAFF
>NA|NA|TRBV6-2/TRBV6-3|TRBJ1-1
TGTGCCAGCAGTTACGGGCAAGTGAACACTGAAGCTTTCTTT
CASSYGQVNTEAFF
>NA|TRBD1|TRBV7-6|TRBJ1-1
TGTGCCAGCAGCCCCTGGACAGGGGAGAACTCTGAAGCTTTCTTT
CASSPWTGENSEAFF
>few|NA|TRBV12-3/TRBV12-4|TRBJ1-2
TGTGCCAGCAGTTTGGCGTGGAGTGGCTACACCTTC
CASSLAWSGYTF
>NA|NA|TRBV6-5|TRBJ1-2
TGTGCCAGCAGTAGACCAGGGGATGGCTACACCTTC
CASSRPGDGYTF
>NA|TRBD1|TRBV12-3/TRBV12-4|TRBJ1-2
TGTGCCAGCAGTTCCCCGGGAGGGGGCCAGCGCAGGAGAGGCTACACCTTC
CASSSPGGGQRRRGYTF
>NA|TRBD1|TRBV2|TRBJ2-1
TGTGCCAGCAGCCTAACCCACTTGACAGGGGCGGTAGCCAATGAGCAGTTCTTC
CASSLTHLTGAVANEQFF
>NA|TRBD2|TRBV11-2|TRBJ2-1
TGTGCCAGCGGGGGACTAGTCATTCATGAGCAGTTCTTC
CASGGLVIHEQFF
>NA|TRBD2|TRBV4-3|TRBJ2-1
TGCGCCAGCAGCCAAGATCCGGCGGGAGTACGCTCCTACAATGAGCAGTTCTTC
CASSQDPAGVRSYNEQFF
>many|NA|TRBV5-1|TRBJ2-1
TGCGCCAGCAGCGAGGAGGGAACCTACAATGAGCAGTTCTTC
CASSEEGTYNEQFF
>few|TRBD1|TRBV9|TRBJ2-7
TGTGCCAGCAGCGTAGCTGGGACAGGGATGTACGAGCAGTACTTC
CASSVAGTGMYEQYF
>NA|NA|TRBV4-3|TRBJ2-3
TGCGCCAGCAGACTATTTCCGAATTCAGATACGCAGTATTTT
CASRLFPNSDTQYF
>once|NA|TRBV6-5|TRBJ2-3
TGTGCCAGCAGTTACATGAATACGCAGTATTTT
CASSYMNTQYF
>NA|NA|TRBV20-1|TRBJ2-1
TGCAGTGCTAGTCCACCGGGATTCGTAGGTGAGCAGTTCTTC
CSASPPGFVGEQFF
>many|NA|TRBV12-3/TRBV12-4|TRBJ1-1
TGTGCCAGCAGACCGACAGGCGGGAACACTGAAGCTTTCTTT
CASRPTGGNTEAFF
>few|NA|TRBV9|TRBJ2-7
TGTGCCAGCAGCCCGATACCGGGGGCCGAGGGTTCCTACGAGCAGTACTTC
CASSPIPGAEGSYEQYF
>NA|TRBD1|TRBV12-3/TRBV12-4|TRBJ2-4
TGTGCCAGCAGTTGGACAGGGCGAAACATTCAGTACTTC
CASSWTGRNIQYF
>NA|NA|TRBV7-3|TRBJ2-2
TGTGCCAGCAGCTTAGGTGGCAGAGACACCGGGGAGCTGTTTTTT
CASSLGGRDTGELFF
>few|NA|TRBV11-2|TRBJ2-2
TGTGCCAGCAGCTTATTTCAGGGTTCGAACACCGGGGAGCTGTTTTTT
CASSLFQGSNTGELFF
>NA|NA|TRBV28|TRBJ2-7
TGTGCCAGCAGTTTCCTCGTCCGCCAGGTTACCTACGAGCAGTACTTC
CASSFLVRQVTYEQYF
>NA|NA|TRBV24-1|TRBJ1-2
TGTGCCACCAGTGATCTCAAGCCGGGTGTGGGCTACACCTTC
CATSDLKPGVGYTF
>NA|TRBD2|TRBV18|TRBJ2-1
TGTGCCAGCTCAGCTAGCGGGTTCTCCTACAATGAGCAGTTCTTC
CASSASGFSYNEQFF
>NA|NA|TRBV5-6|TRBJ1-1
TGTGCCAGCAGCCCGGGCCTCCTCTGGGGAGAAGCTTTCTTT
CASSPGLLWGEAFF
>few|TRBD1|TRBV10-3|TRBJ1-1
TGTGCCATCAGTGGGGGGGACAGGGCTTTCTTT
CAISGGDRAFF
>NA|NA|TRBV15|TRBJ2-3
TGTGCCACCAGCAGAGATAGTCGGGAGCACAGGCCGCAGTATTTT
CATSRDSREHRPQYF
>NA|NA|TRBV12-3/TRBV12-4|TRBJ1-1
TGTGCCAGCTGTCAGGGGAGCACTGAAGCTTTCTTT
CASCQGSTEAFF
>NA|TRBD1|TRBV20-1|TRBJ2-3
TGCAGTGCTAGAGATGGACAGGGGCGGGGCACAGATACGCAGTATTTT
CSARDGQGRGTDTQYF
>few|NA|TRBV7-2|TRBJ2-1
TGTGCCAGCAGCCCCGTCCAGGGTACAATGAAGCAGTTCTTC
CASSPVQGTMKQFF
>NA|TRBD1|TRBV15|TRBJ1-1
TGTGCCACCGCGGGACAGGAGAACACTGAAGCTTTCTTT
CATAGQENTEAFF
>NA|TRBD2|TRBV11-2|TRBJ2-3
TGTGCCAGCAGGATAGCGGGAAGAGATACGCAGTATTTT
CASRIAGRDTQYF
>NA|NA|TRBV5-1|TRBJ1-6
TGCGCCAGCAGCTTGGAAGCTAATTCACCCCTCCACTTT
CASSLEANSPLHF
>few|TRBD1|TRBV5-4|TRBJ2-7
TGTGCCAGCAGCGTTACAGGGGAAGAGCAGTACTTC
CASSVTGEEQYF
>NA|TRBD1|TRBV10-3|TRBJ2-7
TGTGCCATCAGGGGGACAGGGAGTTCCTACGAGCAGTACTTC
CAIRGTGSSYEQYF
>many|NA|TRBV5-1|TRBJ2-1
TGCGCCAGCAGCTTATTTGGAGGGGAACTCTTGAATGAGCAGTTCTTC
CASSLFGGELLNEQFF
>many|NA|TRBV6-5|TRBJ2-3
TGTGCCAGCAGTTACTCGAGACAGACCTTAGATACGCAGTATTTT
CASSYSRQTLDTQYF
>once|NA|TRBV20-1|TRBJ1-4
TGCAGTGCTAGGCGACAGGCTGGGGGTGAAAAACTGTTTTTT
CSARRQAGGEKLFF
>NA|NA|TRBV20-1|TRBJ2-1
TGCAGTGCTAGAGATCTTGGGGGCCCGGGCAATGAGCAGTTCTTC
CSARDLGGPGNEQFF
>many|TRBD1|TRBV12-3/TRBV12-4|TRBJ1-2
TGTGCCAGCAGCCGACAGGGGTATGGCTACACCTTC
CASSRQGYGYTF
>NA|TRBD2|TRBV7-9|TRBJ2-3
TGTGCCAGCAGCTCCACACTGACTAGCGGGGCCACAGATACGCAGTATTTT
CASSSTLTSGATDTQYF
>NA|NA|TRBV6-1|TRBJ2-2
TGTGCCAGCACCCAACCCCCACAGGGGAGGAGAGGCACCGGGGAGCTGTTTTTT
CASTQPPQGRRGTGELFF